The rows below give T cell receptor beta chains drawn from one sample of a study of T-cell reconstitution after alpha-beta-depleted transplantation in children. TCRdb recomputed calls from the PCR reads with MiXCR, one row per CDR3 protein. Altogether roughly 420,000 distinct CDR3 sequences are present, 16% being singletons, with the ten largest covering around 28%. The material sequenced was PBMCs, mostly from graft donor cells, taken 360 days after TCRalphabeta/CD19-depleted stem cell transplant. Receptors originate from a boy less than two years old who had a stem cell transplant for Wiskott-Aldrich syndrome, so the T cells may come from the graft donor. CDR3s include the opening cysteine and the closing phenylalanine or tryptophan. The D gene is left open where the match is weak. A row's size may be missing; if present it is once, few, many or a size class.

clone_size: -; j_call: TRBJ2-3; d_call: -; v_call: TRBV5-8; cdr3_nt: TGTGCCAGCAGCTTGGGATATCCCACAGATACGCAGTATTTT; cdr3_aa: CASSLGYPTDTQYF
clone_size: -; j_call: TRBJ2-1; d_call: -; v_call: TRBV18; cdr3_nt: TGTGCCAGCTCACCACCGTGGCGGGGGCGCTCCTACAATGAGCAGTTCTTC; cdr3_aa: CASSPPWRGRSYNEQFF
clone_size: few; j_call: TRBJ2-1; d_call: TRBD1; v_call: TRBV11-2; cdr3_nt: TGTGCCAGCAGCCCTAAAGCTCGGGACAGGGCGGGCTACAATGAGCAGTTCTTC; cdr3_aa: CASSPKARDRAGYNEQFF
clone_size: -; j_call: TRBJ2-1; d_call: TRBD1; v_call: TRBV20-1; cdr3_nt: TGCAGTGCTGCGCTGACCGGGACAGGGCTGACCTACAATGAGCAGTTCTTC; cdr3_aa: CSAALTGTGLTYNEQFF
clone_size: -; j_call: TRBJ1-6; d_call: -; v_call: TRBV12-3/TRBV12-4; cdr3_nt: TGTGCCAGCAGTTTGAGGCATTCACCCCTCCACTTT; cdr3_aa: CASSLRHSPLHF
clone_size: many; j_call: TRBJ2-5; d_call: TRBD1; v_call: TRBV4-1; cdr3_nt: TGCGCCAGCAGCCAAGGGGGGACAGGTTGGGAAGAGACCCAGTACTTC; cdr3_aa: CASSQGGTGWEETQYF
clone_size: many; j_call: TRBJ2-7; d_call: -; v_call: TRBV27; cdr3_nt: TGTGCCAGCAGTTTGGAGGACTCCTACGAGCAGTACTTC; cdr3_aa: CASSLEDSYEQYF
clone_size: -; j_call: TRBJ2-3; d_call: -; v_call: TRBV3-1; cdr3_nt: TGTGCCAGCAGCCGCGCCACCGGAGGGTTTCCCACAGATACGCAGTATTTT; cdr3_aa: CASSRATGGFPTDTQYF
clone_size: many; j_call: TRBJ2-6; d_call: TRBD2; v_call: TRBV6-2/TRBV6-3; cdr3_nt: TGTGCCAGCAGCCCTTCGGGACTAGCGTCCGAGCCGGTCTCTGGGGCCAACGTCCTGACTTTC; cdr3_aa: CASSPSGLASEPVSGANVLTF
clone_size: -; j_call: TRBJ1-6; d_call: -; v_call: TRBV10-3; cdr3_nt: TGTGCCACCCGCCGGACAGTTCTCTCCTATAATTCACCCCTCCACTTT; cdr3_aa: CATRRTVLSYNSPLHF
clone_size: few; j_call: TRBJ1-4; d_call: TRBD1; v_call: TRBV12-3/TRBV12-4; cdr3_nt: TGTGCCAGCAGTTTAGACGGGACAGGGGGCGAAAAACTGTTTTTT; cdr3_aa: CASSLDGTGGEKLFF
clone_size: -; j_call: TRBJ2-3; d_call: -; v_call: TRBV6-5; cdr3_nt: TGTGCCAGCAGTTACCATCTATCAAGCACAGATACGCAGTATTTT; cdr3_aa: CASSYHLSSTDTQYF
clone_size: -; j_call: TRBJ2-7; d_call: TRBD2; v_call: TRBV19; cdr3_nt: TGTGCCAGTCGGGGACTAGCGGGATCCTACGAGCAGTACTTC; cdr3_aa: CASRGLAGSYEQYF
clone_size: -; j_call: TRBJ1-1; d_call: -; v_call: TRBV12-3/TRBV12-4; cdr3_nt: TGTGCCAGCAGTCCACCGAGGGTGAACACTGAAGCTTTCTTT; cdr3_aa: CASSPPRVNTEAFF
clone_size: -; j_call: TRBJ2-7; d_call: TRBD1; v_call: TRBV29-1; cdr3_nt: TGCAGCGTTTACGGCCGGGACAGGGGAGCGGGGCAGTACTTC; cdr3_aa: CSVYGRDRGAGQYF
clone_size: -; j_call: TRBJ1-2; d_call: -; v_call: TRBV28; cdr3_nt: TGTGCCAGCAGATCCCGGAGGGAGGTTCGCGGCTACACCTTC; cdr3_aa: CASRSRREVRGYTF
clone_size: many; j_call: TRBJ2-2; d_call: -; v_call: TRBV12-3/TRBV12-4; cdr3_nt: TGTGCCAGCAGTTTCCCAACAGGGAGCACCGGGGAGCTGTTTTTT; cdr3_aa: CASSFPTGSTGELFF
clone_size: -; j_call: TRBJ2-1; d_call: TRBD2; v_call: TRBV18; cdr3_nt: TGTGCCAGCGAAACCGGAGGACTAGCTCCCAATGAGCAGTTCTTC; cdr3_aa: CASETGGLAPNEQFF
clone_size: -; j_call: TRBJ2-1; d_call: TRBD2; v_call: TRBV9; cdr3_nt: TGTGCCAGCAGCGTAGCTCAGACTAGCGGAGAGTTCTTC; cdr3_aa: CASSVAQTSGEFF
clone_size: -; j_call: TRBJ1-1; d_call: -; v_call: TRBV6-2/TRBV6-3; cdr3_nt: TGTGCCAGCAGTTACCGACACCCTGAAGCTTTCTTT; cdr3_aa: CASSYRHPEAFF
clone_size: -; j_call: TRBJ2-3; d_call: TRBD2; v_call: TRBV20-1; cdr3_nt: TGCAGTGCTAGTCCTCTAGCGGGAATAGCAGATACGCAGTATTTT; cdr3_aa: CSASPLAGIADTQYF
clone_size: -; j_call: TRBJ2-1; d_call: TRBD2; v_call: TRBV6-1; cdr3_nt: TGTGCCAGCAGCCTTAGCGGGAAGATTTTCAATGAGCAGTTCTTC; cdr3_aa: CASSLSGKIFNEQFF
clone_size: -; j_call: TRBJ2-2; d_call: -; v_call: TRBV7-2; cdr3_nt: TGTGCCAGCAGCTTAGAGGGTGGTGCGGCCGGGGAGCTGTTTTTT; cdr3_aa: CASSLEGGAAGELFF
clone_size: few; j_call: TRBJ1-3; d_call: -; v_call: TRBV27; cdr3_nt: TGTGCCAGCAGTTTAGCGGGCGTTGGAAACACCATATATTTT; cdr3_aa: CASSLAGVGNTIYF
clone_size: -; j_call: TRBJ2-1; d_call: -; v_call: TRBV6-5; cdr3_nt: TGTGCCAGCTCCCTTTCGAGGGGGAGATACAATGAGCAGTTCTTC; cdr3_aa: CASSLSRGRYNEQFF
clone_size: many; j_call: TRBJ2-6; d_call: TRBD1; v_call: TRBV29-1; cdr3_nt: TGCAGCGTTGATTCAGGGGGCTCTGGGGCCAACGTCCTGACTTTC; cdr3_aa: CSVDSGGSGANVLTF
clone_size: few; j_call: TRBJ2-1; d_call: TRBD1; v_call: TRBV29-1; cdr3_nt: TGCAGCGTTCCCGGGACAGGGAGGAAGCAGTTCTTC; cdr3_aa: CSVPGTGRKQFF
clone_size: -; j_call: TRBJ2-7; d_call: -; v_call: TRBV27; cdr3_nt: TGTGCCAGCAGTTTCCTAGGGGCCGAGCAGTACTTC; cdr3_aa: CASSFLGAEQYF
clone_size: -; j_call: TRBJ1-1; d_call: -; v_call: TRBV12-3/TRBV12-4; cdr3_nt: TGTGCCAGCCGTGCTCAGGGTAACACTGAAGCTTTCTTT; cdr3_aa: CASRAQGNTEAFF
clone_size: -; j_call: TRBJ1-4; d_call: -; v_call: TRBV7-2; cdr3_nt: TGTGCCAGCAGCTTAGGAAGGGGCAAGTTTCGTGAAAAACTGTTTTTT; cdr3_aa: CASSLGRGKFREKLFF
clone_size: few; j_call: TRBJ2-3; d_call: -; v_call: TRBV7-9; cdr3_nt: TGTGCCAGCAGGCCCATCACAGATACGCAGTATTTT; cdr3_aa: CASRPITDTQYF
clone_size: -; j_call: TRBJ2-1; d_call: -; v_call: TRBV7-7; cdr3_nt: TGTGCCAGCAGCTTTTCCCCAATGGGACAACCCTACAATGAGCAGTTCTTC; cdr3_aa: CASSFSPMGQPYNEQFF
clone_size: few; j_call: TRBJ2-3; d_call: TRBD1; v_call: TRBV18; cdr3_nt: TGTGCCAGCTCACCGTTTCAGCGGTGGGACAGGGGAACAGATACGCAGTATTTT; cdr3_aa: CASSPFQRWDRGTDTQYF
clone_size: -; j_call: TRBJ2-1; d_call: -; v_call: TRBV20-1; cdr3_nt: TGCAGGCCCCTCGGGCAGTTCTTC; cdr3_aa: CRPLGQFF
clone_size: -; j_call: TRBJ2-2; d_call: TRBD2; v_call: TRBV28; cdr3_nt: TGTGCCAGCAGGGTAGCGGGGGGGAACACCGGGGAGCTGTTTTTT; cdr3_aa: CASRVAGGNTGELFF
clone_size: -; j_call: TRBJ2-1; d_call: -; v_call: TRBV18; cdr3_nt: TGTGCCAGCTCCCTGAGAGATTTTCCTGACAATGAGCAGTTCTTC; cdr3_aa: CASSLRDFPDNEQFF
clone_size: -; j_call: TRBJ2-1; d_call: TRBD2; v_call: TRBV11-2; cdr3_nt: TGTGCCAGCAGCCGTCCCGGGACTAGCGGGACTATGGGGCAGTTCTTC; cdr3_aa: CASSRPGTSGTMGQFF
clone_size: few; j_call: TRBJ2-2; d_call: -; v_call: TRBV10-1; cdr3_nt: TGCGCCAGCAGTGAGAGCTTCCCGAACACCGGGGAGCTGTTTTTT; cdr3_aa: CASSESFPNTGELFF
clone_size: many; j_call: TRBJ2-1; d_call: -; v_call: TRBV5-1; cdr3_nt: TGCGCCAGCAGCCGGGACCGCAGCTCCTACAATGAGCAGTTCTTC; cdr3_aa: CASSRDRSSYNEQFF
clone_size: -; j_call: TRBJ2-7; d_call: TRBD2; v_call: TRBV12-3/TRBV12-4; cdr3_nt: TGTGCCAGCAGTGGGACTAGCGGGGGCTACGAGCAGTACTTC; cdr3_aa: CASSGTSGGYEQYF
clone_size: few; j_call: TRBJ2-1; d_call: -; v_call: TRBV4-1; cdr3_nt: TGCGCCAGCAGCCCCTCCCCCCTAGCTTCGACCGTTCTCTTC; cdr3_aa: CASSPSPLASTVLF
clone_size: few; j_call: TRBJ2-1; d_call: -; v_call: TRBV5-1; cdr3_nt: TGCGCCAGCAGCTTGTCTAGAATGGGCAATGAGCAGTTCTTC; cdr3_aa: CASSLSRMGNEQFF
clone_size: -; j_call: TRBJ1-5; d_call: -; v_call: TRBV28; cdr3_nt: TGTGCCAGCAGTTTTTCAGGGTTGAGTCGACAGCCCCAGCATTTT; cdr3_aa: CASSFSGLSRQPQHF
clone_size: -; j_call: TRBJ2-3; d_call: -; v_call: TRBV24-1; cdr3_nt: TGTGCCACCAGTGAAGCGGACACAGATACGCAGTATTTT; cdr3_aa: CATSEADTDTQYF
clone_size: few; j_call: TRBJ2-7; d_call: -; v_call: TRBV19; cdr3_nt: TGTGCCAGCCGTATAACGGTTAGATCCTACGAGCAGTACTTC; cdr3_aa: CASRITVRSYEQYF
clone_size: -; j_call: TRBJ2-1; d_call: -; v_call: TRBV14; cdr3_nt: TGTGCCAGCAGCCAAGACCGGTCGAGGCAGTTCTTC; cdr3_aa: CASSQDRSRQFF
clone_size: few; j_call: TRBJ2-3; d_call: -; v_call: TRBV9; cdr3_nt: TGTGCCAGCAGCGTAGCGCCGGGGCCTACAGATACGCAGTATTTT; cdr3_aa: CASSVAPGPTDTQYF
clone_size: -; j_call: TRBJ2-7; d_call: -; v_call: TRBV4-3; cdr3_nt: TGCGCCAGCAGCCGCAGAAGGTCAAGCTCCTACGAGCAGTACTTC; cdr3_aa: CASSRRRSSSYEQYF
clone_size: few; j_call: TRBJ2-4; d_call: TRBD2; v_call: TRBV11-2; cdr3_nt: TGTGCCAGCAGACTCGCGGGGCGGGGGGTTAAAAACATTCAGTACTTC; cdr3_aa: CASRLAGRGVKNIQYF
clone_size: -; j_call: TRBJ2-1; d_call: TRBD2; v_call: TRBV20-1; cdr3_nt: TGCAGTGCTAGGCGGGAGAGCGATGAGCAGTTCTTC; cdr3_aa: CSARRESDEQFF
clone_size: -; j_call: TRBJ2-5; d_call: TRBD2; v_call: TRBV20-1; cdr3_nt: TGCAGTCAATTACTAGCGGGGGAGCAAGAGACCCAGTACTTC; cdr3_aa: CSQLLAGEQETQYF
clone_size: -; j_call: TRBJ1-1; d_call: -; v_call: TRBV10-3; cdr3_nt: TGTGCCATCACCCCGCGGGTTAACACTGAAGCTTTCTTT; cdr3_aa: CAITPRVNTEAFF
clone_size: -; j_call: TRBJ1-1; d_call: TRBD1; v_call: TRBV20-1; cdr3_nt: TGCAGTGCTAGATTCTGGTTGACAGGGGTGGGGTACACTGAAGCTTTCTTT; cdr3_aa: CSARFWLTGVGYTEAFF
clone_size: few; j_call: TRBJ1-1; d_call: -; v_call: TRBV12-3/TRBV12-4; cdr3_nt: TGTGCCAGCAGTCCTCGGGGAGCTTTATCTGAAGCTTTCTTT; cdr3_aa: CASSPRGALSEAFF
clone_size: few; j_call: TRBJ2-3; d_call: -; v_call: TRBV29-1; cdr3_nt: TGCAGCCTCAGGGGAAGCGCTAGCACAGATACGCAGTATTTT; cdr3_aa: CSLRGSASTDTQYF